The 20 T cell receptor beta chains below were found in one sample sequenced in a study of post-analysis software for immune sequencing data. Study observations and caveats: TRBV5-6, TRBV5-1 and TRBV20-1 belonged to a set of roughly 5 TRBV segments that were more frequent in patients than controls.

Unique molecular identifiers were present in the TCR beta cDNA libraries. TCRdb reprocessed the PCR reads with MiXCR, giving one entry per CDR3 protein. The data hold about 770,000 distinct CDR3 sequences, with about 43% observed a single time. These receptors' targets are unknown. Sequences were obtained from blood. These receptors were taken from a girl aged 10 to 17 with multiple sclerosis.

The chain uses TRBV7-8 and TRBJ2-3; D is unresolved. V lost 8 bases and J 2 bases, leaving 5 bases between the germline ends. There are 11 residues in the CDR3. CDR1 is SGHVS, CDR2 FQNEAQ, per germline. Here the CDR3 DNA reads TGTGCCAGCGACAACACAGATACGCAGTATTTT. It encodes CASDNTDTQYF.

The sample holds a few counts of this clonotype. This rearrangement joins TRBV27 to TRBJ2-1, with 11 bases identical to TRBD2. The germline V gene encodes CDR1 MNHEY and CDR2 SMNVEV (reference sequence). Germline trimming cut 5 bases from V and 6 bases from J; bases unmatched to any gene: 6. This CDR3 has 15 residues. CDR3 DNA: TGTGCCAGCAGTCGCCTAGCGGGAGGTCTCAATGAGCAGTTCTTC. Its protein is CASSRLAGGLNEQFF.

The V call is TRBV13, the J call TRBJ2-7, with 8 positions matching TRBD1. The J segment lost 5 bases and the V segment lost 5 bases, leaving 8 bases of the junction unmatched. This CDR3 spans 14 amino acids. CDR1 is PRHDT and CDR2 is FYEKMQ in the germline V gene (reference sequence). CDR3 bases: TGTGCCAGCAGCCACCTGACAGGGGACCACGAGCAGTACTTC. Amino acid sequence: CASSHLTGDHEQYF. The full variable domain, in which reference TRBV13 and TRBJ2-7 provide the parts outside the CDR3, is AAGVIQSPRHLIKEKRETATLKCYPIPRHDTVYWYQQGPGQDPQFLISFYEKMQSDKGSIPDRFSAQQFSDYHSELNMSSLELGDSALYFCASSHLTGDHEQYFGPGTRLTVT.

The chain links TRBV3-1 to TRBJ2-5; 10 nucleotides align to TRBD2. Germline CDR1 and CDR2: LGHDT and YNNKEL (reference sequence). Losses at the gene ends were 11 bases for V and 10 bases for J; bases not matched to a gene: 13. CDR3 length: 13 amino acids. CDR3 bases: TGTGCCTGCTCCAGGCGGACTAGCGGCATCCAGTACTTC. This sequence encodes CACSRRTSGIQYF.

This clonotype showed up just a few times. This sequence joins TRBV24-1 and TRBJ2-3; 9 bases align to TRBD2. The CDR3 totals 13 residues. Germline V gene data show CDR1 as KGHDR and CDR2 as SFDVKD. V lost 9 bases, J lost 7 bases, and 7 bases stayed unmatched. In nucleotides, the CDR3 is TGTGCCACCTCTAGCGGGAATTGGTATACGCAGTATTTT. It encodes CATSSGNWYTQYF.

V is TRBV11-2 and J is TRBJ2-1, with D unclear. V lost 5 bases to trimming and J lost 5 bases, with 16 bases between them. The CDR3 has 15 amino acids. Germline V CDR1 and CDR2: SGHAT, FQNNGV. CDR3 DNA sequence: TGTGCCAGCAGCATCCTTTCAGGCCCCAACAATGAGCAGTTCTTC. It codes for CASSILSGPNNEQFF.

The CDR3, as DNA: TGCAGTGCTAGGGCTAGCGGGAGCTACAATGAGCAGTTCTTC. Amino acid sequence: CSARASGSYNEQFF. This rearrangement joins TRBV20-1 to TRBJ2-1; the match to TRBD2 covers 10 bases. CDR3 length: 14 amino acids. Looked up from germline, CDR1 is DFQATT and CDR2 is SNEGSKA (reference sequence). V lost 3 bases, J lost 3 bases, and 2 bases stayed unmatched.

DNA of the CDR3: TGTGCCAGCAGCCCTAGGGACAGGGTTGAAGAGCAGTACTTC. It yields the protein CASSPRDRVEEQYF. V usage is TRBV7-9 and J usage is TRBJ2-7; 9 bases agree with TRBD1. V lost 5 bases, J lost 7 bases, and 9 bases stayed unmatched. Germline values: CDR1 SEHNR, CDR2 FQNEAQ (reference sequence). This CDR3 is 14 amino acids long.

The chain employs TRBV7-9 and TRBJ1-1; 7 nucleotides line up with TRBD1. With V trimmed by 10 bases and J by 2 bases, 13 bases remained unmatched. CDR1 and CDR2 (germline): SEHNR, FQNEAQ (reference sequence). The CDR3 spans 15 residues. CDR3 region: CATGVARGPNTEAFF. Written as DNA, the CDR3 is TGTGCCACGGGGGTCGCAAGGGGGCCAAACACTGAAGCTTTCTTT.

Only a few counts were recorded for this clonotype. The chain carries TRBV20-1 and TRBJ2-3, with D hard to call. This CDR3 spans 13 amino acids. With 1 base removed from V and 3 bases from J, the gap between germline ends came to 8 bases. Germline CDR1 is DFQATT and CDR2 is SNEGSKA (reference sequence). The chain's CDR3 is CSARGQSTDTQYF. CDR3 DNA sequence: TGCAGTGCTAGAGGGCAGAGTACAGATACGCAGTATTTT.

This clonotype was detected only a few times. V is TRBV6-1 and J is TRBJ2-7; 8 nucleotides line up with TRBD1. J was trimmed by 3 bases and V by 1 base; bases with no gene match: 2. Germline CDR1 is MNHNS and CDR2 is SASEGT. The CDR3 has 14 residues. The CDR3 DNA reads as TGTGCCAGCAGTGAAGGGACAGGGATCTACGAGCAGTACTTC. Translation: CASSEGTGIYEQYF.

This chain joins TRBV11-3 and TRBJ2-5, with a tentative D call TRBD1 (6 bases). The CDR3 has 12 amino acids. Trimming shortened V by 3 bases and J by 11 bases, and 13 bases separated the two germline ends. Looked up from germline, CDR1 is SGHNT and CDR2 is YENEEA. The chain's CDR3 is CASSLDSSEQYF. The DNA for the CDR3 is TGTGCCAGCAGCTTGGACAGTTCGGAGCAGTACTTC. The full variable domain, in which reference TRBV11-3 and TRBJ2-5 provide the parts outside the CDR3, is EAGVVQSPRYKIIEKKQPVAFWCNPISGHNTLYWYLQNLGQGPELLIRYENEEAVDDSQLPKDRFSAERLKGVDSTLKIQPAELGDSAVYLCASSLDSSEQYFGPGTRLLVL.

This sequence joins TRBV24-1 and TRBJ1-1; possible D gene TRBD1, 6 bases. The V end was cut by 2 bases, the J end by 3 bases, with 6 bases between. The CDR3 sequence is 13 residues long. Germline-derived CDR1 and CDR2 are KGHDR and SFDVKD. The CDR3: CATSDWTDTEAFF. Written as DNA, the CDR3 is TGTGCCACCAGTGATTGGACAGACACTGAAGCTTTCTTT.

This clonotype was seen more than once but under ten times. The rearrangement joins TRBV7-2 to TRBJ2-7; 8 bases match TRBD2. The CDR3 length is 13 residues. V shed 2 bases and J 5 bases; nucleotides not matched to a gene: 2. Germline V gene data show CDR1 as SGHTA and CDR2 as FQGNSA. This CDR3 is CASSLRLANEQYF. The CDR3 DNA follows: TGTGCCAGCAGCTTAAGACTAGCGAACGAGCAGTACTTC.

The V and J genes are TRBV12-3 or TRBV12-4 and TRBJ2-1; D possibly corresponds to TRBD1 (5 bases). Trimming removed 7 bases from V and 0 bases from J, with 13 bases in between. This CDR3 has 15 amino acids. The CDR3 spells CASTQSGHSYNEQFF. In DNA, the CDR3 is TGTGCCAGCACCCAGTCTGGACACTCCTACAATGAGCAGTTCTTC.

The chain carries TRBV20-1 and TRBJ2-1, with 7 nucleotides matching TRBD2. Germline assignment: CDR1 DFQATT and CDR2 SNEGSKA (reference sequence). The V and J ends lost 4 bases and 0 bases, in that order; junction bases with no gene match: 6. This CDR3 region has 15 residues. CDR3 protein: CSAIGAGISYNEQFF. In nucleotides, the CDR3 is TGCAGTGCTATAGGAGCGGGAATCTCCTACAATGAGCAGTTCTTC.

Only a few counts were recorded for this clonotype. CDR3 amino acids: CASSPNTGLAGAESTDTQYF. As DNA, the CDR3 is TGTGCCAGCAGCCCCAACACGGGACTAGCGGGAGCCGAAAGCACAGATACGCAGTATTTT. J is TRBJ2-3 and V is TRBV7-3; the match to TRBD2 covers 14 bases. With 5 bases clipped from V and 0 bases from J, the junction kept 13 bases outside the gene matches. Per germline, CDR1 SGHTA and CDR2 FQGTGA. The CDR3 runs 20 residues.

The chain recombines TRBV9 with TRBJ2-4; D is uncertain. Matching the DNA end better, TRBJ2-5 makes the J call doubtful. The CDR3 runs to 14 residues. Looked up from germline, CDR1 is SGDLS and CDR2 is YYNGEE. CDR3 bases: TGTGCCAGCAGCGTAGAGGATTCCAGGGAGACCCAGTACTTC. Amino acids: CASSVEDSRETQYF.

CDR3 residues: CASSAFRETQYF. CDR3 bases: TGTGCCAGCAGTGCTTTTCGAGAGACCCAGTACTTC. The chain is built from TRBV6-1 and TRBJ2-5; D uncertain. Deletions cut 4 bases from V and 4 bases from J, with 7 bases between. Per germline, CDR1 MNHNS and CDR2 SASEGT. CDR3 length equals 12 residues.

The chain couples TRBV5-6 to TRBJ2-7, with D tentatively TRBD2 (5 bases). The ends were cut back, 0 bases at V and 3 bases at J, with 13 bases in the middle. CDR3 length: 15 residues. Germline values: CDR1 SGHDT, CDR2 YYEEEE. This chain's CDR3 is CASSLDDSEDYEQYF. CDR3 in DNA: TGTGCCAGCAGCTTGGATGATAGCGAAGACTACGAGCAGTACTTC. Full variable domain (outside the CDR3, taken from reference TRBV5-6 and TRBJ2-7): DAGVTQSPTHLIKTRGQQVTLRCSPKSGHDTVSWYQQALGQGPQFIFQYYEEEERQRGNFPDRFSGHQFPNYSSELNVNALLLGDSALYLCASSLDDSEDYEQYFGPGTRLTVT.